The clone carrying this TCR beta chain was found a few times. The data were taken from a study of glioma-infiltrating T cells. This CDR3 is 12 amino acids long. Germline CDR1 and CDR2: SGHNT and YENEEA. Trimming pared 4 bases from V and 4 bases from J, leaving 8 bases between. Using RNA template, CDR3s of TCR alpha and beta were amplified with iRepertoire arm-PCR. TCRdb redid the calling of the multiplex PCR reads with MiXCR, one entry per CDR3 protein. The sample has about 94,000 distinct CDR3 sequences, about 23% seen once. This receptor was obtained from a human donor with low-grade glioma or glioblastoma, undergoing nonglioma brain surgery, or in good health (not recorded which). The sequenced sample consisted of glioma tissue, nonneoplastic brain tissue, or PBMCs (not recorded which). This chain uses TRBV11-3 with TRBJ2-7; D ambiguous. The CDR3 region has the DNA TGTGCCAGCAGCTCGGACGGATACGAGCAGTACTTC. This codes for CASSSDGYEQYF.